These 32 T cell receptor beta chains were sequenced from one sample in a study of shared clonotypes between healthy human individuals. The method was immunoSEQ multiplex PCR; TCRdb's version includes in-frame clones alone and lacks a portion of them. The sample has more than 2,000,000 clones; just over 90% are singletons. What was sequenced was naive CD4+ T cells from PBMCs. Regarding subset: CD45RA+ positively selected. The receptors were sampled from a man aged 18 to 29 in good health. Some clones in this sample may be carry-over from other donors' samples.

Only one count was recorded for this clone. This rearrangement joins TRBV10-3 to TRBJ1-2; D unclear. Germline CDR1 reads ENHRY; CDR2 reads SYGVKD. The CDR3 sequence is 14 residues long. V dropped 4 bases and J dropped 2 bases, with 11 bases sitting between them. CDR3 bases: TGTGCCATCAGTGCGGAAGCCACCAACTATGGCTACACCTTC. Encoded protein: CAISAEATNYGYTF.

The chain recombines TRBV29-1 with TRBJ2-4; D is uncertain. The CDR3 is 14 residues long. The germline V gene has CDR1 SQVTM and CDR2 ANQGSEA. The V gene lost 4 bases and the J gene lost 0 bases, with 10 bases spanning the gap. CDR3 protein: CSVGHKLAKNIQYF. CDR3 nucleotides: TGCAGCGTTGGACACAAACTAGCCAAAAACATTCAGTACTTC.

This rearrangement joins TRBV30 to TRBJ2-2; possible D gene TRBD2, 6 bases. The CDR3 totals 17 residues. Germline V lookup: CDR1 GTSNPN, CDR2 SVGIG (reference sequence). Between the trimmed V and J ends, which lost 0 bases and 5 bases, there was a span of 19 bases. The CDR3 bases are TGTGCCTGGAGTGTTCATCGGGCGGGACTGTTGACCGGGGAGCTGTTTTTT. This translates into CAWSVHRAGLLTGELFF.

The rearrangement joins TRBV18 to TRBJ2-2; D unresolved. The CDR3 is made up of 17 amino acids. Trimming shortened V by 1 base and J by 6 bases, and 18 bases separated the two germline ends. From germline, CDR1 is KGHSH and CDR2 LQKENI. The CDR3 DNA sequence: TGTGCCAGCTCACCACTTACCCCGACTGCGGCTGCCGGGGAGCTGTTTTTT. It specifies CASSPLTPTAAAGELFF.

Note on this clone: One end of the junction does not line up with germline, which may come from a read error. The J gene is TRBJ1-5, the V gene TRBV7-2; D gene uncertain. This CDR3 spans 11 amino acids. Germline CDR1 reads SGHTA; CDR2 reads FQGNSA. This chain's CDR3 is CASSFDQAQHF. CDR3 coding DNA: TGTGCCAGCAGCTTCGATCAGGCCCAGCATTTT.

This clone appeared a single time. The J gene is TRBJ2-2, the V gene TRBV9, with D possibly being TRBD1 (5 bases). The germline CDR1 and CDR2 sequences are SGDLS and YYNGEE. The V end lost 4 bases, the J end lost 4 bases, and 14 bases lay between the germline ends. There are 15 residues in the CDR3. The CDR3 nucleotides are TGTGCCAGCAGCCTAATGCAGGGTGTCACCGGGGAGCTGTTTTTT. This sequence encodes CASSLMQGVTGELFF. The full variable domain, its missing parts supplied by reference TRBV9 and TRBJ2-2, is DSGVTQTPKHLITATGQRVTLRCSPRSGDLSVYWYQQSLDQGLQFLIQYYNGEERAKGNILERFSAQQFPDLHSELNLSSLELGDSALYFCASSLMQGVTGELFFGEGSRLTVL.

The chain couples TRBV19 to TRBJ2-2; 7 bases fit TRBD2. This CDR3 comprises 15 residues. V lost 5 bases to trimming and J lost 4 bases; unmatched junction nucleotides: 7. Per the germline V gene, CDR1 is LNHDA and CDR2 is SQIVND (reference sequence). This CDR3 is CASSFQRGSTGELFF. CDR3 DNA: TGTGCCAGTAGTTTCCAGCGGGGATCCACCGGGGAGCTGTTTTTT.

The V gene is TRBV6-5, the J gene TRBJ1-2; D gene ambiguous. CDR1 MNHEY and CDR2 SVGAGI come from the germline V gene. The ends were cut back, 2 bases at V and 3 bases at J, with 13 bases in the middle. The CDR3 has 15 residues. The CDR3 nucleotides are TGTGCCAGCAGTTACGGTAGAGGCTTCTACTATGGCTACACCTTC. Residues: CASSYGRGFYYGYTF.

CDR3 region: CASSPPLAGGAGELFF. The DNA for the CDR3 is TGTGCCAGCAGCCCCCCTCTAGCGGGAGGGGCCGGGGAGCTGTTTTTT. The genes are TRBV7-9 and TRBJ2-2; 12 bases map to TRBD2. CDR1 is SEHNR and CDR2 is FQNEAQ in the germline V gene (reference sequence). The CDR3 covers 16 residues. The trim removed 5 bases at V and 6 bases at J, leaving 7 bases unmatched.

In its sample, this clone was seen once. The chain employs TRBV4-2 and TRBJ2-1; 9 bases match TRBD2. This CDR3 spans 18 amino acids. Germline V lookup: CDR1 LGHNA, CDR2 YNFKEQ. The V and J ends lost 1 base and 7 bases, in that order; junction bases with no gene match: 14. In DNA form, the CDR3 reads TGTGCCAGCAGCCAAGCCCCCATGATAGCGGGAGCGGGGAATGAGCAGTTCTTC. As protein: CASSQAPMIAGAGNEQFF.

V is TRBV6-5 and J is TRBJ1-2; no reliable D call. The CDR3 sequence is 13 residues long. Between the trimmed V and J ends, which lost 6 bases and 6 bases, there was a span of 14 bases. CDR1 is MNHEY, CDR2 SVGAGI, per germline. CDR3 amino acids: CASRPSGLDGYTF. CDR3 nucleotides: TGTGCCAGCAGGCCGTCCGGCTTGGATGGCTACACCTTC.

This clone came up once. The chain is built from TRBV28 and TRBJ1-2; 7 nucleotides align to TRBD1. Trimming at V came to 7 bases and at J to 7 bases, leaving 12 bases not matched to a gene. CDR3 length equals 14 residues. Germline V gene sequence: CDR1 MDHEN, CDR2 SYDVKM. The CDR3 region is CASMVGGGAVGYTF. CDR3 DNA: TGTGCCAGCATGGTGGGAGGGGGCGCAGTTGGCTACACCTTC.

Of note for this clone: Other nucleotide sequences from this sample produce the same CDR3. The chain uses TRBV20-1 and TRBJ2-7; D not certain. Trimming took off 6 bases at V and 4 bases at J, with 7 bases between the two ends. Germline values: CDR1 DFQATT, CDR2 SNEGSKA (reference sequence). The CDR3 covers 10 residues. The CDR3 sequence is CSAGSYEQYF. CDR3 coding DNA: TGCAGTGCGGGGTCTTACGAGCAGTACTTC.

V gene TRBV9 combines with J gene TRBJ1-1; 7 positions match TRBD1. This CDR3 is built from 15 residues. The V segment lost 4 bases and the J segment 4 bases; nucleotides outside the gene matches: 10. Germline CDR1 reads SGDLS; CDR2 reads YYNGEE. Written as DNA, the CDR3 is TGTGCCAGCAGCAACCAAAAGGGGGCCCGCACTGAAGCTTTCTTT. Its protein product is CASSNQKGARTEAFF.

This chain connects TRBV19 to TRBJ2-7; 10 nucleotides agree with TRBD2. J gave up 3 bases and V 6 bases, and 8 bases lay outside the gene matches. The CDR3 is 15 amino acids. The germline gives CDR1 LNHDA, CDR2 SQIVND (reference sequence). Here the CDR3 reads CASRPLAGEVYEQYF. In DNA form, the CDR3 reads TGTGCCAGTAGACCTCTAGCGGGAGAAGTCTACGAGCAGTACTTC.

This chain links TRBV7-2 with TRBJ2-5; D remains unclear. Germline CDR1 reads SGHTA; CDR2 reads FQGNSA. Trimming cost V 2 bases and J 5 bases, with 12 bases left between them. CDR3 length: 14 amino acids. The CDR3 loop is CASSLIALEETQYF. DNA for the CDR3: TGTGCCAGCAGCTTAATCGCCCTTGAGGAGACCCAGTACTTC.

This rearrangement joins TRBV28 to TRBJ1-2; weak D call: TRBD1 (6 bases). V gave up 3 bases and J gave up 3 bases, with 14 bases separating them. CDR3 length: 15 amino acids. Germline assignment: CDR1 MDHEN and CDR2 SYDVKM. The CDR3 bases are TGTGCCAGCAGTTTGGGGGGCGCTGGTTACTATGGCTACACCTTC. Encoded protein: CASSLGGAGYYGYTF.

CDR3 sequence: CASSVAQGVWNEQFF. The DNA of the CDR3 is TGTGCCAGCAGCGTAGCTCAGGGGGTTTGGAATGAGCAGTTCTTC. The chain links TRBV9 to TRBJ2-1; 7 nucleotides align to TRBD1. The V gene's germline CDR1 is SGDLS and CDR2 YYNGEE. Germline trimming cut 0 bases from V and 7 bases from J; bases unmatched to any gene: 7. This CDR3 has 15 residues.

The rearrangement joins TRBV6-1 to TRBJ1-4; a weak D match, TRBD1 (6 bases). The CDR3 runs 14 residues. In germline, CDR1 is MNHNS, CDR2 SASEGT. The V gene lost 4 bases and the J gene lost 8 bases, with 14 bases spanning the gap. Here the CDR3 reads CASSVGGAREKLFF. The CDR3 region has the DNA TGTGCCAGCAGTGTGGGGGGGGCTCGAGAAAAACTGTTTTTT.

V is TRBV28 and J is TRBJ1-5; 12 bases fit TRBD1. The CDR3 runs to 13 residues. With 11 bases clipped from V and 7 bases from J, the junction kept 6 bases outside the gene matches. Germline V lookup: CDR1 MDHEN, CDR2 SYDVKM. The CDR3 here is CAAGQGAGQPQHF. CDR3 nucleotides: TGTGCCGCGGGACAGGGGGCCGGGCAGCCCCAGCATTTT.

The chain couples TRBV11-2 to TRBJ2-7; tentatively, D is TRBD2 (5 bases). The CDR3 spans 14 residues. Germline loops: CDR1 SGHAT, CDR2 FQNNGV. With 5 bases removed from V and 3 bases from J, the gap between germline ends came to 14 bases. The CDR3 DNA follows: TGTGCCAGCAGCCCCGGGGTAGAGAGCTACGAGCAGTACTTC. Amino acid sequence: CASSPGVESYEQYF.

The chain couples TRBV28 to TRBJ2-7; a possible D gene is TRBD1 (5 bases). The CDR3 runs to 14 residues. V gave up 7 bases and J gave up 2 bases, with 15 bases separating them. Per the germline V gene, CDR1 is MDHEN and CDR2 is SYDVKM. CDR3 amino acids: CASTAAGSAYEQYF. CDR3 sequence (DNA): TGTGCCAGCACCGCTGCAGGGTCGGCCTACGAGCAGTACTTC.

CDR3 in DNA: TGTGCCTGGAGTGTACTCCAGGGGAGCTCCTACGAGCAGTACTTC. It codes for CAWSVLQGSSYEQYF. This chain joins TRBV30 and TRBJ2-7, with D tentatively TRBD1 (6 bases). This CDR3 has 15 residues. Per the germline V gene, CDR1 is GTSNPN and CDR2 is SVGIG (reference sequence). V was pared by 0 bases and J by 0 bases, with 12 bases between.

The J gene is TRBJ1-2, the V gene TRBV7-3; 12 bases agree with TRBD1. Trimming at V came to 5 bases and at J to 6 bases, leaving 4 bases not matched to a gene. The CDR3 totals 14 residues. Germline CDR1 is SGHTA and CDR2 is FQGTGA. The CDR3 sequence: CASSQGQGADGYTF. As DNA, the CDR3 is TGTGCCAGCAGCCAGGGACAGGGGGCTGATGGCTACACCTTC.

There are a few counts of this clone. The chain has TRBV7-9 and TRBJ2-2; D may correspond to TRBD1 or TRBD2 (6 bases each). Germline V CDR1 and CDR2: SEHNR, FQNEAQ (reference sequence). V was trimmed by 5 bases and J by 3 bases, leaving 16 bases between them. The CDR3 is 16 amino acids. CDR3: CASSHHRGADTGELFF. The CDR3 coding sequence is TGTGCCAGCAGCCACCATAGGGGGGCAGACACCGGGGAGCTGTTTTTT.

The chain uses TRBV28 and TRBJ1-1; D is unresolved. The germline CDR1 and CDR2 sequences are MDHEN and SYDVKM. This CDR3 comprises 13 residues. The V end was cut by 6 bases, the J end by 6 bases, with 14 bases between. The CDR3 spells CASRSDKGAEAFF. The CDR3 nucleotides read TGTGCCAGCAGATCTGACAAGGGCGCTGAAGCTTTCTTT.

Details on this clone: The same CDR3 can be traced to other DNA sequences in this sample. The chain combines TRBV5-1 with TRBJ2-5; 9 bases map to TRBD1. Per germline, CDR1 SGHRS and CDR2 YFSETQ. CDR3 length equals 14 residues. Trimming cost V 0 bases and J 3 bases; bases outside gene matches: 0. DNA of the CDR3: TGCGCCAGCAGCTTGGGGACAGGGGAAGAGACCCAGTACTTC. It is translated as CASSLGTGEETQYF.

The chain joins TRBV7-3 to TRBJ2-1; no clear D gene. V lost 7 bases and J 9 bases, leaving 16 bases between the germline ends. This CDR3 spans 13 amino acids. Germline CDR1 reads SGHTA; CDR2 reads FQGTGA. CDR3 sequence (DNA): TGTGCCAGCATTAAGTCACGAGGTGGTGAGCAGTTCTTC. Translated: CASIKSRGGEQFF.

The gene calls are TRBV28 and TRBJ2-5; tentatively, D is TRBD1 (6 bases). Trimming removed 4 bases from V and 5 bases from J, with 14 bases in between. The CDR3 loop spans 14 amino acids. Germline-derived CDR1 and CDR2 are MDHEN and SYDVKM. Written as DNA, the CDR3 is TGTGCCAGCAGTTCAGGGACACCTAGGGAGACCCAGTACTTC. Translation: CASSSGTPRETQYF.

CDR3 loop: CASNAPGPGDYGYTF. Written as DNA, the CDR3 is TGCGCCAGCAACGCCCCCGGACCCGGGGACTATGGCTACACCTTC. The rearrangement joins TRBV10-2 to TRBJ1-2; no definite D call. V gave up 7 bases and J gave up 3 bases, with 18 bases separating them. There are 15 residues in the CDR3. CDR1 and CDR2 from the germline V gene are WSHSY and SAAADI.

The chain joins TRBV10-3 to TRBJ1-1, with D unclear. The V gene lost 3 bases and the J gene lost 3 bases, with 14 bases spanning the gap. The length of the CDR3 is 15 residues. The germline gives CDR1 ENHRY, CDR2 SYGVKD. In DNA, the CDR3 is TGTGCCATCAGTGAATTGGACCTTGCGGACACTGAAGCTTTCTTT. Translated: CAISELDLADTEAFF.

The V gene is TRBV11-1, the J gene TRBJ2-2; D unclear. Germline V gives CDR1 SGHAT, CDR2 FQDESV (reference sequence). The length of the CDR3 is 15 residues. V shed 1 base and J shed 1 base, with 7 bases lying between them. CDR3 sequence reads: CASSLDFVNTGELFF. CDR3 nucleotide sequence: TGTGCCAGCAGCTTAGATTTTGTGAACACCGGGGAGCTGTTTTTT.